The 17 T cell receptor beta chains given below trace back to one sample, sequenced in a study of CD8+ T cells in alopecia areata. As for treatment: oral pan-JAK inhibitor, 5-10 mg twice daily. cDNA reverse transcribed from extracted RNA served as the sequencing template. TCRdb's copy holds only in-frame clones and misses some; the assay was immunoSEQ multiplex PCR. The data show some 160,000 clones, 65% seen once. Source: CD4+ T cells sorted from blood, taken at week 4, from a patient treated with tofacitinib. Receptor source: a human donor with alopecia areata.

This clone has only one observation. This chain uses TRBV23-1 with TRBJ2-7; TRBD1 agrees at 7 bases. TRBV23-1 falls under the ORF class, with uncertain function. The CDR3 loop spans 14 amino acids. V lost 10 bases, J lost 5 bases, and 14 bases stayed unmatched. The CDR3 coding sequence is TGCGCCATGGTAAATAAGGACAGGAAGAACGAGCAGTACTTC. Translated, it gives CAMVNKDRKNEQYF.

The J gene is TRBJ2-3, the V gene TRBV30; 10 nucleotides line up with TRBD2. This CDR3 has 17 amino acids. CDR1 and CDR2 (germline): GTSNPN, SVGIG (reference sequence). J gave up 4 bases and V 1 base, and 11 bases lay outside the gene matches. The chain's CDR3 is CAWSDYKLAGRADTQYF. CDR3 in DNA: TGTGCCTGGAGTGACTACAAACTAGCGGGGAGGGCAGATACGCAGTATTTT. The full variable domain, rest sourced from reference TRBV30 and TRBJ2-3, is SQTIHQWPATLVQPVGSPLSLECTVEGTSNPNLYWYRQAAGRGLQLLFYSVGIGQISSEVPQNLSASRPQDRQFILSSKKLLLSDSGFYLCAWSDYKLAGRADTQYFGPGTRLTVL.

V usage is TRBV10-3 and J usage is TRBJ2-5; D possibly corresponds to TRBD1 (6 bases). The V gene's germline CDR1 is ENHRY and CDR2 SYGVKD. The CDR3 totals 14 residues. The germline V and J ends were trimmed by 0 bases and 1 base, with 6 bases remaining between them. The CDR3 coding sequence is TGTGCCATCAGTGAGTCGGGGGCCCAAGAGACCCAGTACTTC. It yields the protein CAISESGAQETQYF.

The rearrangement links TRBV5-6 to TRBJ2-6; tentative D call: TRBD2 (5 bases). CDR3 length: 16 residues. Germline lookup yields CDR1 SGHDT and CDR2 YYEEEE. V lost 4 bases, J lost 1 base, and 12 bases lay in between. In nucleotides, the CDR3 is TGTGCCAGCAGCCTCGGGCGGGCGTCTGGGGCCAACGTCCTGACTTTC. Translation: CASSLGRASGANVLTF.

In its sample, this clone was seen once. This sequence joins TRBV5-1 and TRBJ1-1; D ambiguous. This CDR3 region has 15 residues. The V gene's germline CDR1 is SGHRS and CDR2 YFSETQ. The ends were cut back, 3 bases at V and 1 base at J, with 13 bases in the middle. This CDR3 reads CASSYLMAGNTEAFF. The CDR3 DNA is TGCGCCAGCAGCTACCTCATGGCAGGGAACACTGAAGCTTTCTTT.

The rearrangement links TRBV5-4 to TRBJ2-5; 9 nucleotides align to TRBD1. J was trimmed by 4 bases and V by 0 bases; bases with no gene match: 4. The CDR3 has 15 residues. Germline V gene sequence: CDR1 SGHNT, CDR2 YYREEE (reference sequence). The CDR3 bases are TGTGCCAGCAGCTTGGGTGGGGGACAGGGAGAGACCCAGTACTTC. Protein: CASSLGGGQGETQYF.

The V gene is TRBV19, the J gene TRBJ2-3, with D uncertain. This CDR3 has 12 amino acids. CDR1 is LNHDA and CDR2 is SQIVND in the germline V gene (reference sequence). V was clipped by 4 bases and J by 4 bases, with 6 bases between them. This CDR3 reads CASSSPSDTQYF. In nucleotides, the CDR3 is TGTGCCAGTAGTAGCCCGTCAGATACGCAGTATTTT.

This clone was found a few times. Additional DNA sequences in this sample encode the identical CDR3. V and J are TRBV29-1 and TRBJ2-3; D unresolved. CDR1 and CDR2 from the germline V gene are SQVTM and ANQGSEA. V lost 4 bases and J lost 0, with 2 bases in between. The CDR3 runs 11 residues. The CDR3 sequence: CSVASTDTQYF. In DNA form, the CDR3 reads TGCAGCGTTGCTAGCACAGATACGCAGTATTTT.

The chain is built from TRBV5-1 and TRBJ2-2; D not certain. Trimming stripped 0 bases from V and 2 bases from J, with 8 bases between. The CDR3 extends over 15 amino acids. Per the germline V gene, CDR1 is SGHRS and CDR2 is YFSETQ. As DNA, the CDR3 is TGCGCCAGCAGCTTGGCTGCCATAAACACCGGGGAGCTGTTTTTT. Its protein product is CASSLAAINTGELFF.

The V and J genes are TRBV30 and TRBJ2-7; D perhaps matches TRBD1 (6 bases). The CDR3 contains 14 residues. Germline assignment: CDR1 GTSNPN and CDR2 SVGIG (reference sequence). V lost 0 bases and J lost 6, with 15 bases in between. The CDR3 region is CAWSVLTGNAEQYF. CDR3 bases: TGTGCCTGGAGTGTACTAACAGGGAACGCCGAGCAGTACTTC.

The chain couples TRBV5-1 to TRBJ2-5, with D perhaps matching TRBD1 (5 bases). Between the trimmed V and J ends, which lost 4 bases and 9 bases, there was a span of 19 bases. Germline-derived CDR1 and CDR2 are SGHRS and YFSETQ. This CDR3 has 14 amino acids. CDR3 region: CASSRADRVSAQYF. The CDR3 region has the DNA TGCGCCAGCAGCCGAGCTGACAGAGTAAGCGCCCAGTACTTC.

At least ten counts were recorded for this clone. V gene TRBV5-4 combines with J gene TRBJ2-2; the D is unclear. There are 15 residues in the CDR3. V dropped 0 bases and J dropped 2 bases, with 8 bases sitting between them. Germline V gene lookup returns CDR1 SGHNT and CDR2 YYREEE (reference sequence). The CDR3 bases are TGTGCCAGCAGCTTGGAACGATCAAACACCGGGGAGCTGTTTTTT. Protein product: CASSLERSNTGELFF.

The table lists this clone with a few counts. The chain joins TRBV29-1 to TRBJ2-7; 11 nucleotides align to TRBD2. Per germline, CDR1 SQVTM and CDR2 ANQGSEA. V shed 7 bases, J shed 4 bases, and the junction held 6 bases outside the gene matches. The CDR3 has 13 residues. The DNA of the CDR3 is TGCAGCGGAGCTAGCGGGGGGAGTTACGAGCAGTACTTC. Its protein product is CSGASGGSYEQYF.

This chain links TRBV29-1 with TRBJ1-1, with D uncertain. The CDR3 is 11 amino acids. V was trimmed by 0 bases and J by 11 bases, leaving 10 bases between them. CDR1 is SQVTM and CDR2 is ANQGSEA in the germline V gene. CDR3 in DNA: TGCAGCGTTGAAGAGGGTTTCGTTGCTTTCTTT. Protein product: CSVEEGFVAFF.

This chain connects TRBV29-1 to TRBJ2-3, with a weak D call TRBD2 (7 bases). Between the trimmed V and J ends, which lost 3 bases and 13 bases, there was a span of 14 bases. The germline gives CDR1 SQVTM, CDR2 ANQGSEA. CDR3 size: 11 residues. This chain's CDR3 is CSVEGGASEYF. CDR3 nucleotides: TGCAGCGTTGAGGGGGGGGCCTCGGAGTATTTT.

The rearrangement joins TRBV29-1 to TRBJ2-1, with a weak D call TRBD1 (5 bases). Germline CDR1 is SQVTM and CDR2 is ANQGSEA. The CDR3 has 14 residues. Trimming took off 3 bases at V and 2 bases at J, with 11 bases between the two ends. Here the CDR3 reads CSVEGLDTYNEQFF. CDR3 in DNA: TGCAGCGTTGAGGGGCTAGACACCTACAATGAGCAGTTCTTC.

The CDR3 DNA reads TGTGCCACCAGCAGCCGGGACACCCGCAATCAGCCCCAGCATTTT. Protein product: CATSSRDTRNQPQHF. This chain links TRBV15 with TRBJ1-5, with a weak D call TRBD1 (6 bases). Trimming shortened V by 3 bases and J by 2 bases, and 11 bases separated the two germline ends. Germline CDR1 is LNHNV and CDR2 is YYDKDF (reference sequence). The CDR3 sequence is 15 residues long.